This T cell receptor beta chain was recovered during a study of Graves' ophthalmopathy and Graves' hyperthyroidism. The ends were cut back, 6 bases at V and 7 bases at J, with 7 bases in the middle. CDR3 size: 11 residues. Germline V gene lookup returns CDR1 SGHTA and CDR2 FQGNSA. RNA transcripts were the source from which TCR beta CDR3 regions were amplified. Investigators did first-round RT-PCR with HTBI primers, then second-round multiplex PCR. TCRdb called the multiplex PCR reads again in MiXCR, with one record for every CDR3 protein. The profile shows around 1,200,000 distinct CDR3 sequences, 35% to 45% of them singletons. Findings and caveats of the study: Ophthalmopathy could be told apart from stable hyperthyroidism by a 13-signature model (87.88% sensitivity, around 81% specificity).

Notes on this clonotype: Antigen unknown.

The sequence was collected from an adult man with Graves' hyperthyroidism. Sequencing used peripheral blood or thyroid tissue (not recorded which). The chain is built from TRBV7-2 and TRBJ1-3, with D possibly being TRBD1 (5 bases). The CDR3 DNA reads as TGTGCCAGCAGTCGACAGAACACCATATATTTT. This sequence encodes CASSRQNTIYF. Together with reference TRBV7-2 and TRBJ1-3, the CDR3 gives the full variable domain: GAGVSQSPSNKVTEKGKDVELRCDPISGHTALYWYRQSLGQGLEFLIYFQGNSAPDKSGLPSDRFSAERTGGSVSTLTIQRTQQEDSAVYLCASSRQNTIYFGEGSWLTVV.